This T cell receptor (beta chain) was recovered during a study of blood T cells in healthy people across ages. It was with a sample-barcoded 5' primer and a J-beta primer mix that a second PCR of about 6 to 11 cycles was run. TCRdb reprocessed the 5' RACE reads with MiXCR, giving one entry per CDR3 protein. The repertoire holds about 730,000 distinct CDR3 sequences, with roughly 44% as singletons. With V trimmed by 5 bases and J by 1 base, 13 bases remained unmatched. The CDR3 sequence is 17 residues long. In germline, CDR1 is MNHNY, CDR2 SVGAGI (reference sequence). The authors drew around 9.4 milliliters of peripheral blood from each donor.

V usage is TRBV6-6 and J usage is TRBJ2-5; 7 nucleotides align to TRBD2. What was sequenced was blood. The TCR sequence derives from a woman aged 60-75 years in good health. The CDR3 protein is CASSRGAGGGLQETQYF. The CDR3 nucleotides read TGTGCCAGCAGTAGAGGGGCGGGCGGGGGACTCCAAGAGACCCAGTACTTC.